This T cell receptor (beta chain) was captured by sequencing in a study of glioma-infiltrating T cells. Study findings and constraints: CDR3 overlap between tissue and blood was very small.

The iRepertoire nested amplicon-rescue multiplex PCR amplified TCR alpha and beta CDR3s from RNA. Input was about 100-450 ng of tissue mRNA or PBMC total RNA. In TCRdb, the multiplex PCR reads were re-called with MiXCR into one record per CDR3 protein. This sample has about 200,000 distinct CDR3 sequences; 30% to 40% occur once, and the top ten carry 20% to 25%. The CDR3 length is 14 residues. Germline lookup yields CDR1 SGHRS and CDR2 YFSETQ. J lost 3 bases, V lost 2 bases, and 2 bases had no gene match. As concerns this clonotype: No antigen is known for it. A clone one base away is much larger, so this may be a read error.

The sequencing sample was made of glioma tissue, nonneoplastic brain tissue, or PBMCs (not recorded which). The receptor was isolated from a human donor with low-grade glioma or glioblastoma, undergoing nonglioma brain surgery, or in good health (not recorded which). V is TRBV5-1 and J is TRBJ2-7; 10 nucleotides align to TRBD2. CDR3 in DNA: TGCGCCAGCAGCTTTAGCGGGAGGAACTACGAGCAGTACTTC. Translated: CASSFSGRNYEQYF.